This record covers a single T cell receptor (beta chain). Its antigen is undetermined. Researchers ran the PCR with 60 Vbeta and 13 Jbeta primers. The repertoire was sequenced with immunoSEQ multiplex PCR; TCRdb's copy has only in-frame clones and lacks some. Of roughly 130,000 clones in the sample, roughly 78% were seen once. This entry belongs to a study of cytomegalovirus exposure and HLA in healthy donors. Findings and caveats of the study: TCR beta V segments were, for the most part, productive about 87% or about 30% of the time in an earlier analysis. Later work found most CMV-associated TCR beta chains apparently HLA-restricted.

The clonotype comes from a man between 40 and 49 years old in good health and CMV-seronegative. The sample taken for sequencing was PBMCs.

The DNA for the CDR3 is TGTGCCAGCAGTGAAACAGGGAACACTGAAGCTTTCTTT. The encoded protein is CASSETGNTEAFF. The rearrangement joins TRBV2 to TRBJ1-1, with D possibly TRBD1 on 5 matching bases. The CDR3 consists of 13 residues. Germline V lookup: CDR1 SNHLY, CDR2 FYNNEI. V shed 2 bases and J shed 1 base, with 5 bases lying between them.